The present T cell receptor beta chain was sequenced within a study of T cell responses to AZD1222 COVID-19 vaccine. Study-level findings and limits: The donor group comprised mostly white British people and more females; the analysis possibly underestimated clonal diversity. Increases in Spike-specific TCR breadth and depth were seen after two AZD1222 doses.

Comments on this clone: Its target is unknown.

Clones were sequenced by immunoSEQ multiplex PCR, and TCRdb holds only the in-frame ones, with some missing. The sample has about 110,000 clones, just over 85% seen once; the top ten hold approximately 3.3%. The sequences come from peripheral blood, collected on day 0 of AZD1222 vaccination. This receptor was identified in an adult in good health.

The CDR3 region is CASSRQGDSGNTIYF. CDR3 nucleotides: TGTGCCAGCAGTAGACAGGGCGACTCTGGAAACACCATATATTTT. This chain connects TRBV6-5 to TRBJ1-3; 7 bases line up with TRBD1. This CDR3 is built from 15 residues. Looked up from germline, CDR1 is MNHEY and CDR2 is SVGAGI. The V gene end was trimmed by 5 bases and the J gene end by 0 bases; junction bases not matched to a gene: 4.